Below are 20 T cell receptor beta chains sequenced from a single sample in a study of spatial heterogeneity in lung cancer. MiXCR, run by TCRdb on the 5' RACE reads, gives a single entry per CDR3 protein. Among over 95,000 distinct CDR3 sequences listed, 9.5% to 14% were seen once. Time point described: blood at routine non-recurrence follow-up after resection. The source was PBMCs, collected at follow-up. These receptors all come from a female donor with early-stage non-small cell lung cancer.

The chain employs TRBV5-1 and TRBJ2-7; D assignment may be TRBD1 or TRBD2 (6 bases each). The length of the CDR3 is 16 residues. Trimming pared 3 bases from V and 0 bases from J, leaving 16 bases between. Germline V gene sequence: CDR1 SGHRS, CDR2 YFSETQ. DNA of the CDR3: TGCGCCAGCAGCTCAAAGGGGGGCGGAAGCTCCTACGAGCAGTACTTC. Amino acids: CASSSKGGGSSYEQYF. The whole variable domain, remainder taken from reference TRBV5-1 and TRBJ2-7, is KAGVTQTPRYLIKTRGQQVTLSCSPISGHRSVSWYQQTPGQGLQFLFEYFSETQRNKGNFPGRFSGRQFSNSRSEMNVSTLELGDSALYLCASSSKGGGSSYEQYFGPGTRLTVT.

CDR3 nucleotides: TGCGCCAGCAGCTTGGTTGTATCCCCGGGTGAGCAGTTCTTC. Translating it yields CASSLVVSPGEQFF. The genes are TRBV5-1 and TRBJ2-1; D not certain. The CDR3 length is 14 residues. Per the germline V gene, CDR1 is SGHRS and CDR2 is YFSETQ. The germline V and J ends were trimmed by 0 bases and 9 bases, with 13 bases remaining between them.

This clonotype turned up a few times. This chain joins TRBV5-6 and TRBJ1-5; D is uncertain. The germline V gene has CDR1 SGHDT and CDR2 YYEEEE. V was shortened by 1 base and J by 2 bases, with 10 bases between the two germline ends. The CDR3 extends over 15 amino acids. CDR3: CASSLTQRGNQPQHF. The CDR3 DNA sequence: TGTGCCAGCAGCTTGACTCAACGGGGCAATCAGCCCCAGCATTTT.

The CDR3 is CASSKLGTGKETQYF. The CDR3 nucleotides are TGTGCCAGCAGTAAGCTCGGGACAGGGAAAGAGACCCAGTACTTC. This sequence joins TRBV27 and TRBJ2-5; TRBD1 matches at 9 bases. The V gene's germline CDR1 is MNHEY and CDR2 SMNVEV (reference sequence). CDR3 length equals 15 residues. Losses at the gene ends were 5 bases for V and 3 bases for J; bases not matched to a gene: 7.

The chain has TRBV7-2 and TRBJ2-1; 9 positions agree with TRBD2. This CDR3 contains 15 residues. V was clipped by 1 base and J by 5 bases; unmatched bases: 3. Germline V gives CDR1 SGHTA, CDR2 FQGNSA. In nucleotides, the CDR3 is TGTGCCAGCAGCTTAGGCGGGAGGGCCGACAATGAGCAGTTCTTC. Protein product: CASSLGGRADNEQFF.

The genes are TRBV2 and TRBJ2-3; 9 nucleotides align to TRBD2. The J segment lost 0 bases and the V segment lost 5 bases, leaving 12 bases of the junction unmatched. This CDR3 spans 18 amino acids. Germline V lookup: CDR1 SNHLY, CDR2 FYNNEI. The CDR3 nucleotides are TGTGCCAGCAGTTCCCTGCGTCCTGGACTAGCGAGCACAGATACGCAGTATTTT. This encodes CASSSLRPGLASTDTQYF.

This clonotype was picked up a small number of times. The CDR3 region has the DNA TGTGCCAGCAGCCGACGGACAGGGGCCTACAATGAGCAGTTCTTC. Amino acids: CASSRRTGAYNEQFF. The rearrangement uses TRBV11-3 and TRBJ2-1; 9 bases map to TRBD1. Germline V gene sequence: CDR1 SGHNT, CDR2 YENEEA. The CDR3 loop spans 15 amino acids. V trimming: 5 bases; J trimming: 2 bases; junction bases outside the gene matches: 4. Filled out from reference TRBV11-3 and TRBJ2-1, the complete variable domain reads EAGVVQSPRYKIIEKKQPVAFWCNPISGHNTLYWYLQNLGQGPELLIRYENEEAVDDSQLPKDRFSAERLKGVDSTLKIQPAELGDSAVYLCASSRRTGAYNEQFFGPGTRLTVL.

This clonotype showed up just a few times. The chain couples TRBV9 to TRBJ1-6; D uncertain. The length of the CDR3 is 14 residues. V was clipped by 0 bases and J by 8 bases, with 9 bases between them. Germline V gene sequence: CDR1 SGDLS, CDR2 YYNGEE. The CDR3 loop reads CASSVGYLYSPLHF. CDR3 coding DNA: TGTGCCAGCAGCGTAGGGTACCTGTATTCACCCCTCCACTTT.

This clonotype was counted only a few times. The chain joins TRBV21-1 to TRBJ1-1; TRBD1 reflects the table's D call only, with no check against the DNA. TRBV21-1 is listed as a pseudogene. The CDR3 spans 15 residues. CDR3 DNA sequence: TGTGCCAGCAGCAAAGCGACAGGGCGGGTCACTGAAGCTTTCTTT. This encodes CASSKATGRVTEAFF.

This clonotype was detected a few times. The chain links TRBV27 to TRBJ2-7, with 7 bases aligning to TRBD1. The CDR3 sequence is 14 residues long. The ends lost 5 bases at V and 3 bases at J; junction bases unmatched: 7. Germline CDR1 MNHEY, CDR2 SMNVEV (reference sequence). The CDR3 region has the DNA TGTGCCAGCAGTCAAGACAGGGACCTCTACGAGCAGTACTTC. The encoded protein is CASSQDRDLYEQYF.

This clonotype was picked up a small number of times. V is TRBV7-2 and J is TRBJ1-1; no definite D call. CDR3 size: 13 residues. Germline CDR1 is SGHTA and CDR2 is FQGNSA. V lost 3 bases and J 6 bases, leaving 11 bases between the germline ends. The CDR3 loop reads CASSFGGRAEAFF. DNA of the CDR3: TGTGCCAGCAGCTTTGGTGGGAGGGCTGAAGCTTTCTTT.

This clonotype was seen ten or more times. The chain uses TRBV7-2 and TRBJ2-5; the D is unclear. Trimming removed 4 bases at V and 9 bases at J, with 9 bases between. This CDR3 is built from 11 residues. The V gene's germline CDR1 is SGHTA and CDR2 FQGNSA. The DNA for the CDR3 is TGTGCCAGCAGCTCAGTTCTGGCCCAGTACTTC. Its translation: CASSSVLAQYF.

This clonotype was recorded a few times. The chain recombines TRBV19 with TRBJ2-3; 8 nucleotides line up with TRBD1. From germline, CDR1 is LNHDA and CDR2 SQIVND (reference sequence). The CDR3 extends over 12 amino acids. J gave up 4 bases and V 7 bases, and 1 base lay outside the gene matches. CDR3 DNA: TGTGCCAGTATGACAGGGGCAGATACGCAGTATTTT. This gives the protein CASMTGADTQYF.

This clonotype was counted a few times. The chain carries TRBV6-5 and TRBJ2-1; weak D call: TRBD2 (6 bases). This CDR3 has 16 residues. With 2 bases removed from V and 10 bases from J, the gap between germline ends came to 21 bases. Germline-derived CDR1 and CDR2 are MNHEY and SVGAGI. This chain's CDR3 is CASSYDLSGAYIEQFF. CDR3 nucleotide sequence: TGTGCCAGCAGTTACGACCTTAGCGGAGCCTATATAGAGCAGTTCTTC.

This clonotype was observed a handful of times. The V call is TRBV12-3 or TRBV12-4, the J call TRBJ2-4; maybe TRBD1 (5 bases). V dropped 3 bases and J dropped 1 base, with 13 bases sitting between them. The CDR3 has 16 amino acids. CDR3: CASSFSGLTAKNIQYF. The DNA for the CDR3 is TGTGCCAGCAGTTTCTCAGGGCTTACGGCCAAAAACATTCAGTACTTC.

The rearrangement joins TRBV15 to TRBJ2-7, with a tentative D call TRBD2 (6 bases). Germline V gene sequence: CDR1 LNHNV, CDR2 YYDKDF (reference sequence). V lost 5 bases, J lost 3 bases, and 17 bases lay in between. The CDR3 extends over 15 amino acids. This chain's CDR3 is CATSPGAGWGYEQYF. The CDR3 DNA reads as TGTGCCACCAGCCCAGGAGCGGGTTGGGGCTACGAGCAGTACTTC.

The chain has TRBV18 and TRBJ2-1, with D tentatively TRBD2 (5 bases). Germline values: CDR1 KGHSH, CDR2 LQKENI. The CDR3 consists of 15 residues. V was cut by 3 bases and J by 5 bases, with 14 bases left in between. CDR3 region: CASSPGVAINNEQFF. CDR3 nucleotide sequence: TGTGCCAGCTCACCCGGGGTTGCCATAAACAATGAGCAGTTCTTC.

This clonotype was picked up many times. The CDR3 nucleotides read TGTGCCAGCAGCCAAGTTCGGGGACTAGCGGGGATAAATGAGCAGTTCTTC. It encodes CASSQVRGLAGINEQFF. The gene calls are TRBV3-1 and TRBJ2-1, with 13 bases aligning to TRBD2. CDR3 length equals 17 residues. V shed 1 base and J 7 bases; nucleotides not matched to a gene: 7. Germline V gene lookup returns CDR1 LGHDT and CDR2 YNNKEL (reference sequence).

This clonotype has a handful of counts. The chain links TRBV20-1 to TRBJ1-2; weak D call: TRBD1 (5 bases). The V gene's germline CDR1 is DFQATT and CDR2 SNEGSKA (reference sequence). Deletions cut 4 bases from V and 5 bases from J, with 14 bases between. This CDR3 comprises 13 residues. This chain's CDR3 is CSANWGGSYGYTF. The CDR3 bases are TGCAGTGCTAACTGGGGCGGATCATATGGCTACACCTTC.

In its sample, this clonotype was seen a few times. This chain uses TRBV27 with TRBJ1-2; TRBD1 is a possible D gene (5 bases). V lost 3 bases and J 3 bases, leaving 17 bases between the germline ends. Germline-derived CDR1 and CDR2 are MNHEY and SMNVEV (reference sequence). CDR3 length: 16 amino acids. CDR3 region: CASSFPRTTWHYGYTF. The CDR3 DNA sequence: TGTGCCAGCAGTTTCCCCAGGACAACTTGGCACTATGGCTACACCTTC.